This TCR beta chain was documented in a study of identical twins. This clonotype has more than one count but fewer than ten. TCRdb reprocessed the 5' RACE reads with MiXCR, giving one entry per CDR3 protein. This sample has some 460,000 distinct CDR3 sequences, with 14% found just once. The CDR3 is made up of 16 amino acids. Germline CDR1 reads MNHEY; CDR2 reads SVGAGI. V lost 0 bases and J 1 base, leaving 10 bases between the germline ends. The same data also went into a second study, on yellow fever vaccine responses in identical twins.

The source is a woman in her late teens or twenties in good health. The chain uses TRBV6-5 and TRBJ2-4; no clear D gene. The specimen was CD4+ T cells sorted from blood. The CDR3 protein is CASSYSAAGAKNIQYF. The DNA of the CDR3 is TGTGCCAGCAGTTACTCAGCTGCCGGGGCCAAAAACATTCAGTACTTC.